One and the same sample provided the 5 T cell receptor beta chains below, sequenced in a study of CD8 T cells in ankylosing spondylitis. The antigens for these receptors are not known. Study-level results: Seven to nine highly homologous variants formed a TCR beta motif that appeared characteristic of ankylosing spondylitis blood.

TCRdb fed the 5' RACE reads into MiXCR, producing one record per CDR3 protein. The sample holds approximately 300,000 distinct CDR3 sequences, roughly 8% seen once. Sequencing used blood, either unsorted or a sorted T cell fraction (not recorded which). The receptors were gathered from a male donor with ankylosing spondylitis.

This clonotype occurred many times. This chain links TRBV24-1 with TRBJ2-7; D might be TRBD2 (5 bases). Looked up from germline, CDR1 is KGHDR and CDR2 is SFDVKD. V lost 4 bases, J lost 3 bases, and 24 bases lay in between. The CDR3 is 18 amino acids. CDR3 region: CATSETGPPVGVLYEQYF. The CDR3 DNA reads as TGTGCCACCAGTGAAACCGGGCCCCCAGTCGGGGTTCTCTACGAGCAGTACTTC.

The table lists this clonotype with many counts. The chain couples TRBV4-3 to TRBJ2-7; 7 bases line up with TRBD1. CDR3 length equals 16 residues. Trimming at V came to 1 base and at J to 3 bases, leaving 9 bases not matched to a gene. Germline V gene sequence: CDR1 LGHNA, CDR2 YSLEER. The CDR3 spells CASSQGRGTANYEQYF. In DNA form, the CDR3 reads TGCGCCAGCAGCCAAGGTAGGGGGACAGCAAACTACGAGCAGTACTTC.

This clonotype showed up many times. V is TRBV5-1 and J is TRBJ1-2, with D unresolved. Germline assignment: CDR1 SGHRS and CDR2 YFSETQ. Trimming shortened V by 0 bases and J by 3 bases, and 6 bases separated the two germline ends. CDR3 length equals 13 residues. The CDR3 is CASSLGSDYGYTF. CDR3 in DNA: TGCGCCAGCAGCTTGGGGTCAGACTATGGCTACACCTTC.

This clonotype was seen only a few times. The chain is built from TRBV7-3 and TRBJ2-3; no definite D call. The germline V gene has CDR1 SGHTA and CDR2 FQGTGA. CDR3 length: 14 residues. V lost 3 bases and J lost 2, with 9 bases in between. The CDR3 sequence: CASSLTRITDTQYF. In nucleotides, the CDR3 is TGTGCCAGCAGCTTGACCCGAATCACAGATACGCAGTATTTT.

The chain has TRBV12-3 or TRBV12-4 and TRBJ2-7; D may be TRBD1 (6 bases). The CDR3 runs 14 residues. Trimming pared 6 bases from V and 3 bases from J, leaving 15 bases between. CDR3 sequence: CASSLVQGNYEQYF. The CDR3, as DNA: TGTGCCAGCAGCCTTGTCCAGGGGAACTACGAGCAGTACTTC.